This T cell receptor (beta chain) was identified during a study of blood T cell repertoires in COVID-19. Germline V lookup: CDR1 SEHNR, CDR2 FQNEAQ (reference sequence). V lost 0 bases, J lost 5 bases, and 11 bases stayed unmatched. The CDR3 is made up of 17 amino acids. Per the original methods: Nucleated cell counts were estimated from reference gene primer amplification. The table came from immunoSEQ multiplex PCR; TCRdb's copy has only in-frame clones and leaves some out. V and J calls and clone size are those listed in that table; D and trimming were worked out from the DNA. The top ten hold about 13% of the sample, which has fewer than 150,000 clones, roughly 85% seen once. This clone was seen just once.

This rearrangement joins TRBV7-9 to TRBJ2-7; 9 bases are shared with TRBD2. The TCR originated in a human donor in a cohort sampled during active COVID-19. The specimen was peripheral blood. Here the CDR3 reads CASSLAGGGAGVNEQYF. In DNA form, the CDR3 reads TGTGCCAGCAGCTTAGCTGGCGGGGGGGCCGGAGTTAACGAGCAGTACTTC.